This T cell receptor beta chain was profiled in a study of cytomegalovirus exposure and HLA in healthy donors. The PCR contained 60 Vbeta and 13 Jbeta primers. The table came from immunoSEQ multiplex PCR; TCRdb's copy has only in-frame clones and leaves some out. Among some 160,000 clones listed, 86% were seen once. The CDR3 extends over 18 amino acids. Germline V gene data show CDR1 as MDHEN and CDR2 as SYDVKM. V lost 6 bases, J lost 0 bases, and 20 bases lay in between. This chain connects TRBV28 to TRBJ1-4; perhaps TRBD1 as D (5 bases). The receptor was derived from a woman aged 18-35 years in good health and CMV-seronegative. Sequencing input: PBMCs. The CDR3 here is CASSTRNRQISTNEKLFF. The CDR3 region has the DNA TGTGCCAGCAGCACCCGTAACCGACAGATCTCAACTAATGAAAAACTGTTTTTT.